The sequence of this T cell receptor beta chain was determined in a study of shared clonotypes between healthy human individuals. Libraries were prepared by immunoSEQ multiplex PCR; TCRdb keeps only in-frame clonotypes and omits some of them. The sample carries approximately 1,500,000 clones, 95% to 99% recorded once. In regard to this clone: Other DNA sequences of this sample code for an identical CDR3.

Germline V gene data show CDR1 as LNHNV and CDR2 as YYDKDF (reference sequence). The CDR3 covers 13 residues. V was trimmed by 0 bases and J by 6 bases, leaving 8 bases between them. Material: naive CD4+ T cells sorted from blood. The subset is: CD45RA+ positively selected. The source is a man under 40 in good health. V usage is TRBV15 and J usage is TRBJ1-1, with D unresolved. The CDR3 DNA sequence: TGTGCCACCAGCAGAGATCTTAGGTCTGAAGCTTTCTTT. Translating it yields CATSRDLRSEAFF. Full variable domain (remainder filled in from reference TRBV15 and TRBJ1-1): DAMVIQNPRYQVTQFGKPVTLSCSQTLNHNVMYWYQQKSSQAPKLLFHYYDKDFNNEADTPDNFQSRRPNTSFCFLDIRSPGLGDTAMYLCATSRDLRSEAFFGQGTRLTVV.